This T cell receptor beta chain was captured in a study of blood T cell repertoires in COVID-19. On the study more broadly: Samples of COVID-19 (acute and convalescent) were obtained from the United States, Italy and Spain.

Using immunoSEQ multiplex PCR, the repertoire was profiled, and TCRdb retains in-frame clones only, with some absent. The sample contains 120,000 to 150,000 clones, approximately 85% of which appear only once. Participant-given clinical history determined each cohort assignment. Trimming removed 0 bases at V and 0 bases at J, with 12 bases between. Per the germline V gene, CDR1 is MNHEY and CDR2 is SMNVEV (reference sequence). This CDR3 contains 16 residues. The V call is TRBV27, the J call TRBJ2-7; tentative D call: TRBD2 (6 bases). The TCR comes from a woman aged 45-65 years with acute COVID-19. The specimen sequenced was PBMCs or T cells enriched from blood (not recorded which). CDR3 loop: CASSLSSATSSYEQYF. The CDR3 bases are TGTGCCAGCAGTTTATCTTCCGCGACTAGCTCCTACGAGCAGTACTTC.